This is a list of T cell receptor beta chains from one sample in a study of blood T cell repertoires in COVID-19. Repertoires were generated with immunoSEQ multiplex PCR, while TCRdb's copy carries only in-frame clones and drops some. The repertoire has 240,000 or so clones, more than 85% of them found once; the top ten carry roughly 8.3%. Sequenced material: PBMCs or T cells enriched from blood (not recorded which). The source of these receptors is a man aged 35 to 55 who had recovered from COVID-19. Each CDR3 is given with its conserved first and last residue. A D gene is named only where the DNA matches it firmly. Clone size is not always given. Where it is, it says once, few, many or a class for expanded clones.

clone_size j_call v_call d_call cdr3_nt cdr3_aa
. TRBJ1-4 TRBV27 . TGTGCCAGCAGCTCCGGACGTGGAGGTGCTAATGAAAAACTGTTTTTT CASSSGRGGANEKLFF
. TRBJ1-4 TRBV14 . TGTGCCAGCAGCCAAGTTCGCGAGGCCTCGAATGAAAAACTGTTTTTT CASSQVREASNEKLFF
. TRBJ2-5 TRBV28 TRBD2 TGTGCCAGCAGTTCCTATCCACTAGCGGGAGGGCCTGAGACCCAGTACTTC CASSSYPLAGGPETQYF
. TRBJ1-5 TRBV7-2 . TGTGCCAGCAGCTCACGGTACGTCAATCAGCCCCAGCATTTT CASSSRYVNQPQHF
many TRBJ2-3 TRBV7-2 . TGTGCCAGCAGTCCTTTGGAGTACACAGATACGCAGTATTTT CASSPLEYTDTQYF
. TRBJ2-7 TRBV7-8 . TGTGCCAGCAGCTTAGGAGAATCCTACGAGCAGTACTTC CASSLGESYEQYF
. TRBJ2-2 TRBV29-1 TRBD2 TGCAGCGTTGCGGTTGCGGGAGCCGCCGGGGAGCTGTTTTTT CSVAVAGAAGELFF
. TRBJ1-1 TRBV28 . TGTGCCAGCAGTTTATCGGGGGATGTGACTGAAGCTTTCTTT CASSLSGDVTEAFF
few TRBJ2-3 TRBV4-3 . TGCGCCAGCAGCCAAGCCATCTTGGTTACCGGCGGGGTCCCAGATACGCAGTATTTT CASSQAILVTGGVPDTQYF
. TRBJ2-4 TRBV2 . TGTGCCAGCAGTGAATCATCTCTACTAGCCAAAAACATTCAGTACTTC CASSESSLLAKNIQYF
. TRBJ2-2 TRBV2 TRBD1 TGTGCCAGTTTTTTACAGGGGACGAACACCGGGGAGCTGTTTTTT CASFLQGTNTGELFF
. TRBJ2-7 TRBV7-3 TRBD2 TGTGCCAGCAGCTTATCCGCTAGCGGGATGTACGAGCAGTACTTC CASSLSASGMYEQYF
. TRBJ2-5 TRBV18 . TGTGCCAGCTCACCACTGGGGCGACAAGAGACCCAGTACTTC CASSPLGRQETQYF
few TRBJ1-2 TRBV5-1 TRBD1 TGCGCCAGCAGCTTGGGTCAGGGGGCTAACTATGGCTACACCTTC CASSLGQGANYGYTF
. TRBJ1-1 TRBV18 . TGTGCCAGCTCACCGGACAGCGGGATGAACACTGAAGCTTTCTTT CASSPDSGMNTEAFF
. TRBJ1-2 TRBV23-1 . TGCGCCAGCAGTCAATCGGAGGGGACGGAGTATGGCTACACCTTC CASSQSEGTEYGYTF
. TRBJ2-5 TRBV5-6 . TGTGCCAGCAGCTTACGGGAGACCCAGTACTTC CASSLRETQYF
once TRBJ2-1 TRBV30 TRBD2 TGTGCCTGGAGGCTAGCGGGGGTATACAATGAGCAGTTCTTC CAWRLAGVYNEQFF
. TRBJ1-2 TRBV29-1 . TGCAGCGTTGACCAAACAGGCGACTATGGCTACACCTTC CSVDQTGDYGYTF
few TRBJ2-5 TRBV19 . TGTGCCAGTAGTATAGATAGGAGGGGCTCGGAGACCCAGTACTTC CASSIDRRGSETQYF
. TRBJ1-5 TRBV7-6 . TGTGCCAGCAGCTTAGGAGGACGGGGAAATCAGCCCCAGCATTTT CASSLGGRGNQPQHF
. TRBJ1-5 TRBV7-2 TRBD1 TGTGCCAGCAGCTTAGTGGGACAGGGTAATCAGCCCCAGCATTTT CASSLVGQGNQPQHF
. TRBJ2-3 TRBV12-2 . TGTGCAAGTCGCTTAAGGCTTGACCCGGGACAGGGGGTAGATACGCAGTATTTT CASRLRLDPGQGVDTQYF
. TRBJ2-7 TRBV6-5 . TGTGCCAGCAGTCCCCCGGGACACCAACCCGGGCAGTACTTC CASSPPGHQPGQYF
. TRBJ2-7 TRBV19 TRBD1 TGTGCTTCCGGGACAGGCTACGAGCAGTACTTC CASGTGYEQYF
once TRBJ2-2 TRBV10-1 TRBD2 TGCGCCAGCAGTCGGACTAGCTCCTACAGAGACACCGGGGAGCTGTTTTTT CASSRTSSYRDTGELFF
. TRBJ2-5 TRBV19 . TGTGCCAGTAGTTTTGGACAGTCGGGCCAAGAGACCCAGTACTTC CASSFGQSGQETQYF
. TRBJ2-1 TRBV7-6 TRBD2 TGTGCCAGCAGCTTAGAGGCTAGCGGGGGGGCGAGATCCTACAATGAGCAGTTCTTC CASSLEASGGARSYNEQFF
once TRBJ2-5 TRBV20-1 . TGCAGTGCCCCGGGGGAGACCCAGTACTTC CSAPGETQYF
. TRBJ1-3 TRBV30 . TGTGCCTGGAGTCAACAGGCTGGAAACACCATATATTTT CAWSQQAGNTIYF
. TRBJ2-3 TRBV5-1 . TGCGCCAGCAGCTTGAGTGGCGGTACAGATACGCAGTATTTT CASSLSGGTDTQYF
. TRBJ1-4 TRBV4-1 . TGCGCCAGCAGCCCCCCGGGGGGGGGAAAACTGTTTTTT CASSPPGGGKLFF
. TRBJ1-3 TRBV28 . TGTGCCAGCATCCCTGGACAGTACCTTAGCTCTGGAAACACCATATATTTT CASIPGQYLSSGNTIYF
. TRBJ1-1 TRBV7-9 . TGTGCCGCTGCATGGGGGGTTCACACTGAAGCTTTCTTT CAAAWGVHTEAFF
. TRBJ1-1 TRBV12-3/TRBV12-4 . TGTGCCAGCAGTTTGGGGGGGCGTACTGAAGCTTTCTTT CASSLGGRTEAFF
few TRBJ1-2 TRBV30 TRBD1 TGTGCCTGGAGTGCCGGGACAGGGTTGAGGTACACCTTC CAWSAGTGLRYTF
. TRBJ2-7 TRBV7-3 TRBD2 TGTGCCAGCAGCGCCAAACTAGCGGGACAGAACGAGCAGTACTTC CASSAKLAGQNEQYF
. TRBJ1-1 TRBV29-1 TRBD1 TGCAGCGCCAACCCGGCGGGGGACAGGGATACTGAAGCTTTCTTT CSANPAGDRDTEAFF
. TRBJ1-1 TRBV7-3 TRBD1 TGTGCCAGCAGCACAGGGGGACACTCGATCACTGAAGCTTTCTTT CASSTGGHSITEAFF
. TRBJ2-3 TRBV2 . TGTGCCAGCGCGGCGGAGAGCACAGATACGCAGTATTTT CASAAESTDTQYF
. TRBJ2-7 TRBV4-2 TRBD2 TGTGCCAGCAGCCAAGATCTTCCAGCGGGGGCGTCCTACGAGCAGTACTTC CASSQDLPAGASYEQYF
. TRBJ2-1 TRBV30 TRBD1 TGTGCCTGCACGGACAGGTACAATGAGCAGTTCTTC CACTDRYNEQFF
. TRBJ2-1 TRBV5-1 . TGCGCCAGCAGCTATGACTTCGGACAGAATGAGCAGTTCTTC CASSYDFGQNEQFF
. TRBJ2-7 TRBV5-6 TRBD1 TGTGCCAGCAGCCACCGGCCGGGACAGTCCTACGAGCAGTACTTC CASSHRPGQSYEQYF
. TRBJ2-7 TRBV27 . TGTGCCAGCAGTTTTTACCTTCCTAGCGTTACCGAGCAGTACTTC CASSFYLPSVTEQYF
few TRBJ1-1 TRBV28 . TGTGCCAGCAGTTTCACGTCAGCACGGACTAGACTCGGGGCTACTGAAGCTTTCTTT CASSFTSARTRLGATEAFF
. TRBJ2-2 TRBV5-4 TRBD2 TGTGCCAGCAGCCCGACTAGCCTTACCGGGGAGCTGTTTTTT CASSPTSLTGELFF
. TRBJ2-5 TRBV7-3 . TGTGCCAGCAGCTTAAGCGGGCGGCGGGAGACCCAGTACTTC CASSLSGRRETQYF
. TRBJ1-2 TRBV4-3 TRBD1 TGCGCCAGCAGCCACGGGACAGCCACTAACTATGGCTACACCTTC CASSHGTATNYGYTF
. TRBJ2-7 TRBV2 TRBD1 TGTGCCAGCAGTCTGGGACAGGGGTCGTTTGAGCAGTACTTC CASSLGQGSFEQYF
once TRBJ2-5 TRBV4-1 TRBD1 TGCGCCAGCAGCCAAGGGACAGGGGGATTGAGAGAGACCCAGTACTTC CASSQGTGGLRETQYF
once TRBJ1-2 TRBV2 TRBD1 TGTGCCAGCAGTGAGGTGGGACAGTATGGCTACACCTTC CASSEVGQYGYTF
. TRBJ1-1 TRBV18 . TGTGCCAGCTCACCTGACAGTAACACTGAAGCTTTCTTT CASSPDSNTEAFF
. TRBJ1-5 TRBV29-1 TRBD1 TGCAGCGTAAGGTGGTCGGGGACAGCTAGCAATCAGCCCCAGCATTTT CSVRWSGTASNQPQHF